These 32 T cell receptor beta chains came from one sample sequenced in a study of T cell repertoires in aging, cancer and after chemotherapy. TCR beta rearrangements were amplified from peripheral blood genomic DNA. Multiplex touch-down PCR with TRB-A/B primers amplified rearranged V-D-J TRB sequences. TCRdb re-called the multiplex PCR reads through MiXCR, storing one row per CDR3 protein. The table lists approximately 9,700 distinct CDR3 sequences, under 30% of them singletons. Sequencing input: blood. These receptors were obtained from a human donor in good health.

By sample fraction, this clonotype is medium-sized (0.01 to 0.1%). The chain is built from TRBV7-6 and TRBJ2-2; 7 bases match TRBD2. Germline values: CDR1 SGHVS, CDR2 FNYEAQ. This CDR3 has 17 amino acids. V lost 5 bases, J lost 4 bases, and 13 bases stayed unmatched. CDR3 loop: CASSHTYGRPGTGELFF. CDR3 in DNA: TGTGCCAGCAGCCATACATACGGGAGGCCCGGCACCGGGGAGCTGTTTTTT.

This clonotype was counted between two and nine times. The chain combines TRBV7-9 with TRBJ2-3; D is uncertain. The CDR3 sequence is 13 residues long. V lost 5 bases and J 4 bases, leaving 10 bases between the germline ends. The V gene's germline CDR1 is SEHNR and CDR2 FQNEAQ (reference sequence). As DNA, the CDR3 is TGTGCCAGCAGCCCCGCAGGACCAGATACGCAGTATTTT. It specifies CASSPAGPDTQYF.

This clonotype was seen only a few times. V gene TRBV7-3 combines with J gene TRBJ2-2; TRBD2 might be the D (5 bases). The CDR3 has 15 residues. Trimming took off 5 bases at V and 6 bases at J, with 16 bases between the two ends. Germline V gene lookup returns CDR1 SGHTA and CDR2 FQGTGA. DNA for the CDR3: TGTGCCAGCAGCCTAGATCCCTCCGGGGCCGGGGAGCTGTTTTTT. This encodes CASSLDPSGAGELFF.

By sample share, this clonotype is medium-sized. The CDR3 DNA reads TGTGCCAGCACTCCGGGACAGGGACATCTGCGCTACACCTTC. Translated: CASTPGQGHLRYTF. The chain links TRBV7-9 to TRBJ1-2, with 9 bases matching TRBD1. The junction had 12 bases not matched to a gene; V was cut back by 7 bases and J by 9 bases. CDR1 and CDR2 (germline): SEHNR, FQNEAQ (reference sequence). There are 14 residues in the CDR3.

This clonotype was observed a handful of times. The rearrangement joins TRBV28 to TRBJ2-1, with TRBD2 matching 9 bases. This CDR3 is 18 amino acids long. Germline V CDR1 and CDR2: MDHEN, SYDVKM. V lost 4 bases, J lost 2 bases, and 12 bases stayed unmatched. The CDR3 DNA reads as TGTGCCAGCAGTTATTTCCCGAGCGGGAGGCACGCCTACAATGAGCAGTTCTTC. This translates into CASSYFPSGRHAYNEQFF.

This clonotype was seen more than once but under ten times. The junction departs from germline at one end; a sequencing error may be responsible. The CDR3 DNA reads TGTGCCAGCAGCTTGCCTAGCGGCACAGATACGCAGTATTTT. Translating gives CASSLPSGTDTQYF. V and J are TRBV5-1 and TRBJ2-3, with a possible D match to TRBD2 (6 bases). The CDR3 runs to 14 residues. Germline CDR1 reads SGHRS; CDR2 reads YFSETQ.

This clonotype was observed a few times. V and J are TRBV7-3 and TRBJ2-1; TRBD2 matches 10 bases. CDR3 length equals 19 residues. The trim removed 5 bases at V and 2 bases at J, leaving 15 bases unmatched. Germline loops: CDR1 SGHTA, CDR2 FQGTGA. The CDR3 sequence: CASSPFVEPGLAAYNEQFF. CDR3 DNA sequence: TGTGCCAGCAGCCCCTTTGTGGAACCAGGACTAGCGGCCTACAATGAGCAGTTCTTC.

This clonotype was seen a single time. The chain carries TRBV4-1 and TRBJ1-1; 7 nucleotides align to TRBD1. The V and J ends lost 3 bases and 4 bases, in that order; junction bases with no gene match: 8. Germline loops: CDR1 MGHRA, CDR2 YSYEKL. This CDR3 is 15 amino acids long. Here the CDR3 DNA reads TGCGCCAGCAGCCACCCAGGGGGAGTGGGCACTGAAGCTTTCTTT. It yields the protein CASSHPGGVGTEAFF.

The chain couples TRBV28 to TRBJ2-3; no clear D gene. Germline values: CDR1 MDHEN, CDR2 SYDVKM. Trimming removed 5 bases at V and 6 bases at J, with 12 bases between. This CDR3 spans 13 amino acids. CDR3 region: CASSPSISDTQYF. As DNA, the CDR3 is TGTGCCAGCAGTCCCTCCATATCTGATACGCAGTATTTT.

By share, this clonotype ranks as medium-sized. The chain links TRBV7-3 to TRBJ2-1; maybe TRBD2 (8 bases). V was shortened by 6 bases and J by 8 bases, with 17 bases between the two germline ends. Germline V gene lookup returns CDR1 SGHTA and CDR2 FQGTGA. The CDR3 extends over 14 amino acids. The CDR3 DNA reads TGTGCCAGCAGTGCGGGACTAGGGGGCGATGAGCAGTTCTTC. This encodes CASSAGLGGDEQFF.

Relative to its sample, this clonotype is medium-sized. This chain joins TRBV6-5 and TRBJ2-2; weak D call: TRBD1 (6 bases). The V and J ends lost 5 bases and 1 base respectively, with 8 bases between them. Looked up from germline, CDR1 is MNHEY and CDR2 is SVGAGI. This CDR3 contains 14 residues. The DNA for the CDR3 is TGTGCCAGCAGTAGGACAGTGAACACCGGGGAGCTGTTTTTT. As protein: CASSRTVNTGELFF.

This rearrangement joins TRBV7-9 to TRBJ1-3, with D possibly being TRBD1 (5 bases). CDR1 is SEHNR and CDR2 is FQNEAQ in the germline V gene (reference sequence). The CDR3 length is 19 residues. V lost 7 bases to trimming and J lost 0 bases, with 25 bases between them. In DNA form, the CDR3 reads TGTGCCAGCACCCTCTCCCTAGGGGCAGCTCTCTTCTCTGGAAACACCATATATTTT. Protein sequence: CASTLSLGAALFSGNTIYF.

CDR3 region: CASSIKGGPGPRDYNEQFF. The CDR3, as DNA: TGTGCCAGTAGTATTAAGGGCGGGCCGGGACCAAGAGACTACAATGAGCAGTTCTTC. J is TRBJ2-1 and V is TRBV19, with D perhaps TRBD1 or TRBD2 (5 bases each). The V end was cut by 3 bases, the J end by 3 bases, with 24 bases between. Germline loops: CDR1 LNHDA, CDR2 SQIVND (reference sequence). This CDR3 contains 19 residues.

This chain connects TRBV4-1 to TRBJ1-2; TRBD1 matches 7 bases. This CDR3 region has 16 residues. The germline gives CDR1 MGHRA, CDR2 YSYEKL. Losses at the gene ends were 1 base for V and 8 bases for J; bases not matched to a gene: 13. The DNA for the CDR3 is TGCGCCAGCAGCCAAGGGTCGACAGGGCCTGAGTGGGGCTACACCTTC. Its translation is CASSQGSTGPEWGYTF.

This clonotype is medium-sized (0.01 to 0.1%) by share. V usage is TRBV30 and J usage is TRBJ1-2; D is undetermined. V lost 5 bases to trimming and J lost 1 base, with 5 bases between them. The CDR3 is 11 amino acids. The V gene's germline CDR1 is GTSNPN and CDR2 SVGIG (reference sequence). The CDR3 protein is CAWYSNYGYTF. The DNA for the CDR3 is TGTGCCTGGTACAGTAACTATGGCTACACCTTC.

The rearrangement joins TRBV24-1 to TRBJ1-5, with D maybe TRBD1 (5 bases). The CDR3 consists of 17 residues. V gave up 1 base and J gave up 2 bases, with 14 bases separating them. CDR1 and CDR2 (germline): KGHDR, SFDVKD. CDR3 sequence: CATSDFLLVGGNQPQHF. In nucleotides, the CDR3 is TGTGCCACCAGTGATTTTCTTTTGGTGGGGGGCAATCAGCCCCAGCATTTT.

This clonotype was picked up a small number of times. The rearrangement links TRBV20-1 to TRBJ2-3; weak D call: TRBD1 (6 bases). The V end lost 3 bases, the J end lost 1 base, and 8 bases lay between the germline ends. Per germline, CDR1 DFQATT and CDR2 SNEGSKA (reference sequence). The length of the CDR3 is 13 residues. CDR3 region: CSARGAGTDTQYF. DNA for the CDR3: TGCAGTGCTAGGGGGGCAGGCACAGATACGCAGTATTTT.

The chain is built from TRBV10-3 and TRBJ2-1, with D possibly matching TRBD2 (5 bases). The V gene lost 4 bases and the J gene lost 5 bases, with 9 bases spanning the gap. The germline CDR1 and CDR2 sequences are ENHRY and SYGVKD. This CDR3 spans 13 amino acids. As DNA, the CDR3 is TGTGCCATCAGTGTGGCTAGCAACAATGAGCAGTTCTTC. Amino acid sequence: CAISVASNNEQFF.

This chain uses TRBV11-2 with TRBJ2-2; 9 bases line up with TRBD1. This CDR3 region has 15 residues. The germline gives CDR1 SGHAT, CDR2 FQNNGV. Trimming at V came to 4 bases and at J to 3 bases, leaving 3 bases not matched to a gene. CDR3 DNA sequence: TGTGCCAGCAGCTCACAGGGGGCGCACACCGGGGAGCTGTTTTTT. It specifies CASSSQGAHTGELFF.

Sample share makes this clonotype medium-sized. This sequence joins TRBV20-1 and TRBJ1-2, with TRBD1 as a possible D gene (5 bases). The V end lost 3 bases, the J end lost 4 bases, and 12 bases lay between the germline ends. Germline V lookup: CDR1 DFQATT, CDR2 SNEGSKA (reference sequence). The CDR3 runs to 13 residues. The CDR3 nucleotides are TGCAGTGCTAGTAAGGGGCGCAGCTATGGCTACACCTTC. Its translation is CSASKGRSYGYTF.

This clonotype is medium-sized in the sample. This chain links TRBV19 with TRBJ2-7, with 9 bases lining up with TRBD1. Trimming at V came to 3 bases and at J to 6 bases, leaving 0 bases not matched to a gene. The CDR3 has 12 amino acids. Looked up from germline, CDR1 is LNHDA and CDR2 is SQIVND (reference sequence). CDR3 DNA: TGTGCCAGTAGTATGACAGGGGGCGAGCAGTACTTC. Translated: CASSMTGGEQYF.

In its sample, this clonotype was seen once. The junction departs from the called germline gene at one end, perhaps through a read error. The chain links TRBV7-3 to TRBJ1-5, with 7 bases fitting TRBD1. The CDR3 consists of 15 residues. Germline V lookup: CDR1 SGHTA, CDR2 FQGTGA. The CDR3 sequence: CASSQGQAPGWPQHF. The CDR3 bases are TGCGCCAGCAGCCAAGGACAGGCCCCAGGATGGCCCCAGCATTTT.

The rearrangement uses TRBV7-9 and TRBJ2-7; D tentatively reads TRBD1 or TRBD2 (6 bases each). Germline V gene lookup returns CDR1 SEHNR and CDR2 FQNEAQ (reference sequence). Trimming removed 5 bases from V and 3 bases from J, with 17 bases in between. The CDR3 totals 15 residues. This CDR3 reads CASSPWMGGNYEQYF. For the CDR3, the DNA is TGTGCCAGCAGCCCTTGGATGGGGGGCAACTACGAGCAGTACTTC.

The V gene is TRBV6-1, the J gene TRBJ2-5; D may be TRBD1 or TRBD2 (5 bases each). This CDR3 spans 15 amino acids. Trimming shortened V by 3 bases and J by 7 bases, and 18 bases separated the two germline ends. Germline CDR1 is MNHNS and CDR2 is SASEGT. This CDR3 is CASSDEGTAVGTQYF. CDR3 nucleotide sequence: TGTGCCAGCAGTGATGAGGGGACCGCCGTGGGGACCCAGTACTTC.

This clonotype ranks as medium-sized (0.01 to 0.1%). The chain carries TRBV13 and TRBJ1-6; D is uncertain. CDR3 size: 17 residues. The germline gives CDR1 PRHDT, CDR2 FYEKMQ (reference sequence). The V end lost 2 bases, the J end lost 7 bases, and 18 bases lay between the germline ends. The CDR3 DNA reads TGTGCCAGCAGCTTAATGGGAGCCCTAGGACGCAATTCACCCCTCCACTTT. Its protein is CASSLMGALGRNSPLHF.

This clonotype was recorded a few times. This chain connects TRBV30 to TRBJ2-1, with TRBD2 matching over 10 bases. The junction had 2 bases not matched to a gene; V was cut back by 5 bases and J by 4 bases. The CDR3 spans 13 residues. Per the germline V gene, CDR1 is GTSNPN and CDR2 is SVGIG (reference sequence). CDR3 nucleotide sequence: TGTGCCTGGGGACTAGCGGAGTACAATGAGCAGTTCTTC. This encodes CAWGLAEYNEQFF.

The chain uses TRBV7-2 and TRBJ2-7; D not resolved. Germline V CDR1 and CDR2: SGHTA, FQGNSA. The CDR3 runs to 12 residues. V was cut by 8 bases and J by 2 bases, with 10 bases left in between. In DNA form, the CDR3 reads TGTGCCAGCTCCGGCGGTCCCTACGAGCAGTACTTC. The encoded protein is CASSGGPYEQYF.

Within the sample, this clonotype is medium-sized. The chain is built from TRBV19 and TRBJ2-3; a weak D match, TRBD2 (6 bases). This CDR3 spans 16 amino acids. Trimming pared 2 bases from V and 1 base from J, leaving 13 bases between. The germline gives CDR1 LNHDA, CDR2 SQIVND (reference sequence). CDR3 sequence (DNA): TGTGCCAGTAGTATATTAGCGGACCTGGGCACAGATACGCAGTATTTT. Residues: CASSILADLGTDTQYF.

The chain is built from TRBV24-1 and TRBJ2-1, with 12 nucleotides matching TRBD2. The germline gives CDR1 KGHDR, CDR2 SFDVKD. V lost 3 bases, J lost 6 bases, and 5 bases stayed unmatched. The CDR3 spans 16 residues. The CDR3 sequence is CATSDPLAGGGNEQFF. The CDR3 DNA is TGTGCCACCAGTGATCCACTAGCGGGAGGAGGCAATGAGCAGTTCTTC.

The rearrangement uses TRBV20-1 and TRBJ2-1; 8 bases agree with TRBD2. Germline assignment: CDR1 DFQATT and CDR2 SNEGSKA (reference sequence). Germline trimming cut 6 bases from V and 4 bases from J; bases unmatched to any gene: 5. CDR3 length equals 13 residues. The CDR3 sequence is CSAGGGFYNEQFF. The CDR3 region has the DNA TGCAGTGCCGGGGGGGGTTTTTACAATGAGCAGTTCTTC.

This clonotype showed up just a few times. The rearrangement uses TRBV12-3 or TRBV12-4 and TRBJ2-7, with a possible D match to TRBD2 (7 bases). The CDR3 runs to 15 residues. Between the trimmed V and J ends, which lost 6 bases and 0 bases, there was a span of 15 bases. The CDR3 is CASRAGAVSSYEQYF. The CDR3 DNA follows: TGTGCCAGCAGGGCGGGGGCTGTCAGCTCCTACGAGCAGTACTTC.

This chain links TRBV28 with TRBJ2-3; tentative D call: TRBD2 (6 bases). The CDR3 sequence is 19 residues long. The V and J ends lost 0 bases and 2 bases respectively, with 21 bases between them. Germline lookup yields CDR1 MDHEN and CDR2 SYDVKM. The DNA for the CDR3 is TGTGCCAGCAGTTTATGGAGAATGTGGCGGGCGGGAACCACAGATACGCAGTATTTT. Translation gives CASSLWRMWRAGTTDTQYF. The full variable domain, with the rest looked up from reference TRBV28 and TRBJ2-3, is DVKVTQSSRYLVKRTGEKVFLECVQDMDHENMFWYRQDPGLGLRLIYFSYDVKMKEKGDIPEGYSVSREKKERFSLILESASTNQTSMYLCASSLWRMWRAGTTDTQYFGPGTRLTVL.